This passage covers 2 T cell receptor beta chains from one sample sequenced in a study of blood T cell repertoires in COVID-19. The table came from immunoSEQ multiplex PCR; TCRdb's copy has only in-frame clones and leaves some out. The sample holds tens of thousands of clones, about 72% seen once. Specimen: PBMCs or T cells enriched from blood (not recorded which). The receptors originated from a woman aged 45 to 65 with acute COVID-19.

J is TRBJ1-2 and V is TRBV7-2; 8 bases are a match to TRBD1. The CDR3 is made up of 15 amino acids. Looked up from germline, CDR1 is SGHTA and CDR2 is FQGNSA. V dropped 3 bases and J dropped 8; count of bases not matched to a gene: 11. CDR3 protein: CASSFTVSGGGGYTF. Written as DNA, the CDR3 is TGTGCCAGCAGCTTCACCGTGTCAGGGGGCGGAGGCTACACCTTC.

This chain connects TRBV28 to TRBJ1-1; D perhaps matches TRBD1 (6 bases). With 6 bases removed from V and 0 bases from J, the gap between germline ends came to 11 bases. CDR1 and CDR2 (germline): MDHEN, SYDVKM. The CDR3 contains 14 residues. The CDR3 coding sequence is TGTGCCAGCAGAAGAGGGGGTTTGAACACTGAAGCTTTCTTT. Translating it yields CASRRGGLNTEAFF.